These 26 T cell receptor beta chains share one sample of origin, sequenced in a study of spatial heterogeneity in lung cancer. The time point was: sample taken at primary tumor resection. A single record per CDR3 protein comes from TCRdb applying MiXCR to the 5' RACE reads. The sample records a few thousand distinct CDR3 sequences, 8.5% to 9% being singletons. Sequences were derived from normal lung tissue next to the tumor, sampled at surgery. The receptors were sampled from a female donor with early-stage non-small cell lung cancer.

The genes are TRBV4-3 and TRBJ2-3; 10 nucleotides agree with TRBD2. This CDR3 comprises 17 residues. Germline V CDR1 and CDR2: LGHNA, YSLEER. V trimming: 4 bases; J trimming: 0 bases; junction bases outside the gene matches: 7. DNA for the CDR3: TGCGCCAGCAGCCCCCGTAGCGGGGGGTTTAGCACAGATACGCAGTATTTT. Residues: CASSPRSGGFSTDTQYF.

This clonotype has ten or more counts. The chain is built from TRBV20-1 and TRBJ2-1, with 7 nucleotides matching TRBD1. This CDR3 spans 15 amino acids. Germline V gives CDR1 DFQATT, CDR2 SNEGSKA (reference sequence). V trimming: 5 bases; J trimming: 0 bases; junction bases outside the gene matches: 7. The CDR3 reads CSAGSGTDSYNEQFF. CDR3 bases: TGCAGTGCTGGATCCGGGACAGACTCCTACAATGAGCAGTTCTTC.

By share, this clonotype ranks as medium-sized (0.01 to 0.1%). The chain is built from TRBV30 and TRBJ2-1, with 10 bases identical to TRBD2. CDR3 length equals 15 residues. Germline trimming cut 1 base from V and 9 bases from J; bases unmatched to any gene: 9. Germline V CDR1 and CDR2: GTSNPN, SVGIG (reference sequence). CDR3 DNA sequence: TGTGCCTGGAGTGGGAGCGGGAGGGCTGGGGGTGAGCAGTTCTTC. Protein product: CAWSGSGRAGGEQFF.

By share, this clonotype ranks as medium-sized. CDR3 bases: TGTGCCAGCAGCCAGGGACTAGCGGGAAGCGAGCAGTACTTC. This sequence encodes CASSQGLAGSEQYF. The gene calls are TRBV14 and TRBJ2-7; TRBD2 aligns across 13 bases. The CDR3 runs to 14 residues. J lost 6 bases, V lost 3 bases, and 2 bases had no gene match. CDR1 SGHDN and CDR2 FVKESK come from the germline V gene. The variable domain in full, with the rest retrieved from reference TRBV14 and TRBJ2-7, is EAGVTQFPSHSVIEKGQTVTLRCDPISGHDNLYWYRRVMGKEIKFLLHFVKESKQDESGMPNNRFLAERTGGTYSTLKVQPAELEDSGVYFCASSQGLAGSEQYFGPGTRLTVT.

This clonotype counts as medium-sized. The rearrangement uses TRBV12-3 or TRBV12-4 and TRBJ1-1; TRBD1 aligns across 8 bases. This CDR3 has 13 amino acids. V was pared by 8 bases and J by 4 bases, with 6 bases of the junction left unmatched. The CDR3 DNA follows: TGTGCCAGCGTTCGGACAGGGCCCACTGAAGCTTTCTTT. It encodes CASVRTGPTEAFF.

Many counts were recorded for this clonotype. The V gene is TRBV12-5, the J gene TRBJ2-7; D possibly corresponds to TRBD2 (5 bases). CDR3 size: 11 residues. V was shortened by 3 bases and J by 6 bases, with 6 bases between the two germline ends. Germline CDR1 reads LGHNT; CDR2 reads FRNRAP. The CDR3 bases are TGTGCTAGTGGTTTTGGAGGCGAGCAGTACTTC. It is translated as CASGFGGEQYF.

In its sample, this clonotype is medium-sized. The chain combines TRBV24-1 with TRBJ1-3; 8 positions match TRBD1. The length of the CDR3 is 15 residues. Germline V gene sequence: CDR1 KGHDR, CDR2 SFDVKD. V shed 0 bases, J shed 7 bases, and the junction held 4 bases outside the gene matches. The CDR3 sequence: CATSDLTRTGNTIYF. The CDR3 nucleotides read TGTGCCACCAGTGATTTGACCCGGACAGGGAACACCATATATTTT.

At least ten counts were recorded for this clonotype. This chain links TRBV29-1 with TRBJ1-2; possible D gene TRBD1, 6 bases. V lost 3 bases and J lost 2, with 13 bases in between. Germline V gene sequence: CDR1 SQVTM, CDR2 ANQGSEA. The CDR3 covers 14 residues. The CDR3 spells CSVERTARNYGYTF. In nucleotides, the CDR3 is TGCAGCGTTGAGCGGACAGCCCGAAACTATGGCTACACCTTC.

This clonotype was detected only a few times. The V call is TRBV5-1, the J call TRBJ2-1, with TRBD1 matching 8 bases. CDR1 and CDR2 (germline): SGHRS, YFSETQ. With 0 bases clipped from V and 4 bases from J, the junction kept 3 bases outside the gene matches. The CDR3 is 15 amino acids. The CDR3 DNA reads TGCGCCAGCAGCTTGGAGGACAGGGCATACAATGAGCAGTTCTTC. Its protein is CASSLEDRAYNEQFF.

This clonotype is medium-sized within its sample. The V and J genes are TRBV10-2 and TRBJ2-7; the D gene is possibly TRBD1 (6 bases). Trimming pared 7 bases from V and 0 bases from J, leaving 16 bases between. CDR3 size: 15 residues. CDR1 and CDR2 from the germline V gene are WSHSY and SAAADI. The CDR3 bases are TGCGCCAGCAACCGAGGACAGATTAACTCCTACGAGCAGTACTTC. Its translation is CASNRGQINSYEQYF.

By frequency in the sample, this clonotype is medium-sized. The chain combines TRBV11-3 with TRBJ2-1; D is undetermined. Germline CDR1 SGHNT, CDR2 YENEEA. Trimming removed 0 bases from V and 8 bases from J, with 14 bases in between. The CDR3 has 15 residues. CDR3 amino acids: CASSLEGYSDHEQFF. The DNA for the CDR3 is TGTGCCAGCAGCTTAGAGGGATATTCCGACCATGAGCAGTTCTTC.

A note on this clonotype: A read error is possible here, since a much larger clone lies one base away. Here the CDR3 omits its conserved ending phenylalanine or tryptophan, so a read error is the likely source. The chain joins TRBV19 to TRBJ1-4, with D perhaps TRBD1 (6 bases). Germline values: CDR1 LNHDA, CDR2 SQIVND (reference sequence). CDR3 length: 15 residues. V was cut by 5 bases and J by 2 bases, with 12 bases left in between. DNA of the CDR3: TGTGCCAGTAGTCGGCAGACAGGCACTAATGAAAAACTGTTTTCT. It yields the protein CASSRQTGTNEKLFS.

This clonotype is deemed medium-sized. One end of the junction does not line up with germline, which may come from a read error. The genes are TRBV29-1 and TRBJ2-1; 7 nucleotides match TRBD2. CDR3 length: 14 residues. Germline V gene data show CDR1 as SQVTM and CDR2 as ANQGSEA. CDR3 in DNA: TGCACCGTTGCAGGCGGGAGTATCTACAATGAGCAGTTCTTC. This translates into CTVAGGSIYNEQFF.

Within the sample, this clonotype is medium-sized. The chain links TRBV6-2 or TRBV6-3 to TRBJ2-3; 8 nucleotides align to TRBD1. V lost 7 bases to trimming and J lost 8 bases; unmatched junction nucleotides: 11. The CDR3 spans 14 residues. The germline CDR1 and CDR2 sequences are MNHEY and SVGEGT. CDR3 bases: TGTGCCAGCACCCTGGACAGGGTCCAGGGTACGCAGTATTTT. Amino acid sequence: CASTLDRVQGTQYF.

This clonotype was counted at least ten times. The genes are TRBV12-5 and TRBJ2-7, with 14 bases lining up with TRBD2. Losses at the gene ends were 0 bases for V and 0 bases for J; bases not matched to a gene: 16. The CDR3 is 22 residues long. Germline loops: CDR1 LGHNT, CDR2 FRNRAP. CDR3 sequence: CASGLVRGVGLAGGGGSYEQYF. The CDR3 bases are TGTGCTAGTGGTTTGGTACGGGGTGTTGGACTAGCGGGAGGCGGAGGCTCCTACGAGCAGTACTTC.

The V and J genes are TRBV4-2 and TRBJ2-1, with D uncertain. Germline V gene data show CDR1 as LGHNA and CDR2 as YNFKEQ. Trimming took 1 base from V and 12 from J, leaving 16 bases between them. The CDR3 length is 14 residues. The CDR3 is CASSQGELPSGQFF. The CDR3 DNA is TGTGCCAGCAGCCAAGGGGAACTACCATCGGGGCAGTTCTTC.

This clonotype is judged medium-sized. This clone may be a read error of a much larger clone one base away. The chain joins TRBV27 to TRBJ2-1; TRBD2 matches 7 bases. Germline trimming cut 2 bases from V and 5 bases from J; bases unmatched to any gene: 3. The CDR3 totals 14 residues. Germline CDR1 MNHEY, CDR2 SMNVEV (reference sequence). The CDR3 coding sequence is TGTGCCAGCAGTTTAACGGGACTAAACAATGAGCAGTTCTTC. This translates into CASSLTGLNNEQFF.

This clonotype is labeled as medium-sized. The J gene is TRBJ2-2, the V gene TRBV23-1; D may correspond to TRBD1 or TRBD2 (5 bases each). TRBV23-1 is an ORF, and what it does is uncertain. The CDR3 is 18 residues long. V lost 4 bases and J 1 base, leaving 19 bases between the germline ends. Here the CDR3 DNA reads TGCGCCAGCAGTCGTTCGTGGGAGAGGGGAAAGAACACCGGGGAGCTGTTTTTT. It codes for CASSRSWERGKNTGELFF.

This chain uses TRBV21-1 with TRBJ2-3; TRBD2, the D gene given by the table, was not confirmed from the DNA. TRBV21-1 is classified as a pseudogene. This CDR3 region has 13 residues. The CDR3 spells CAGGLAAHHTQYF. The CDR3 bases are TGTGCCGGGGGACTAGCGGCCCACCATACGCAGTATTTT.

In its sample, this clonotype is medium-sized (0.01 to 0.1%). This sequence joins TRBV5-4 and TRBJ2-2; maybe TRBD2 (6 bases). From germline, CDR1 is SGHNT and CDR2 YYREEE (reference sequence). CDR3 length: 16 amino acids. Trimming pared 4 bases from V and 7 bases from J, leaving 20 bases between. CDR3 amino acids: CASSPRGGSDVGELFF. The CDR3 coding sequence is TGTGCCAGCAGCCCAAGAGGAGGGTCTGATGTCGGGGAGCTGTTTTTT.

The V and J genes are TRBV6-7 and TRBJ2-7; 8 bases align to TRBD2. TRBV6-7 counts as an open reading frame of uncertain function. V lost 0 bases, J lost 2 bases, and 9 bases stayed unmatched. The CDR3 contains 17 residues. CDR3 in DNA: TGTGCCAGCAGTTACTCAACCGGAGCGGGAGAGACCTACGAGCAGTACTTC. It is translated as CASSYSTGAGETYEQYF.

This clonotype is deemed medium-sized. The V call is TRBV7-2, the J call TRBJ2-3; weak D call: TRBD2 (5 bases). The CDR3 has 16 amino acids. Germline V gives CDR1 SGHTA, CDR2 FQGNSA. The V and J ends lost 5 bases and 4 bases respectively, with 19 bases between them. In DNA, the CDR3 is TGTGCCAGCAGCACCCGAAGCGGTGTAGGGCCAGATACGCAGTATTTT. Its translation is CASSTRSGVGPDTQYF. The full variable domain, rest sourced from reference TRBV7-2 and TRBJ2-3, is GAGVSQSPSNKVTEKGKDVELRCDPISGHTALYWYRQSLGQGLEFLIYFQGNSAPDKSGLPSDRFSAERTGGSVSTLTIQRTQQEDSAVYLCASSTRSGVGPDTQYFGPGTRLTVL.

The CDR3 region is CASRPFRRDGEKLFF. CDR3 nucleotides: TGTGCCAGCAGGCCTTTTCGGAGGGACGGTGAAAAACTGTTTTTT. The chain recombines TRBV27 with TRBJ1-4, with a weak D call TRBD1 (5 bases). V was cut by 6 bases and J by 7 bases, with 18 bases left in between. The CDR3 is 15 residues long. The germline CDR1 and CDR2 sequences are MNHEY and SMNVEV (reference sequence).

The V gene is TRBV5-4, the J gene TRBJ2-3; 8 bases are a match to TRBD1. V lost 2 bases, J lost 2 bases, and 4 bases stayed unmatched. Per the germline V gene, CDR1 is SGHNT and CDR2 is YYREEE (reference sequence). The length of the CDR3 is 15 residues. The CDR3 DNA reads TGTGCCAGCAGCTTAGACAGGGGATACACAGATACGCAGTATTTT. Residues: CASSLDRGYTDTQYF.

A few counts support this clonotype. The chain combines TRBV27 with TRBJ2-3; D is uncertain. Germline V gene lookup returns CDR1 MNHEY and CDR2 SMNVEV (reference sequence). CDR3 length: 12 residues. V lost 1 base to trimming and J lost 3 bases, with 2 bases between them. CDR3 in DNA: TGTGCCAGCAGTTTATTGACAGATACGCAGTATTTT. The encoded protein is CASSLLTDTQYF.

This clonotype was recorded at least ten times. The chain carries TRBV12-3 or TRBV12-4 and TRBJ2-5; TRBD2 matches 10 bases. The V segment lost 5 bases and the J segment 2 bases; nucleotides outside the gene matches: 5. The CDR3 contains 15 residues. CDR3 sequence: CASSPSGSRQETQYF. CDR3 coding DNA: TGTGCCAGCAGTCCTAGCGGGAGTAGACAAGAGACCCAGTACTTC.